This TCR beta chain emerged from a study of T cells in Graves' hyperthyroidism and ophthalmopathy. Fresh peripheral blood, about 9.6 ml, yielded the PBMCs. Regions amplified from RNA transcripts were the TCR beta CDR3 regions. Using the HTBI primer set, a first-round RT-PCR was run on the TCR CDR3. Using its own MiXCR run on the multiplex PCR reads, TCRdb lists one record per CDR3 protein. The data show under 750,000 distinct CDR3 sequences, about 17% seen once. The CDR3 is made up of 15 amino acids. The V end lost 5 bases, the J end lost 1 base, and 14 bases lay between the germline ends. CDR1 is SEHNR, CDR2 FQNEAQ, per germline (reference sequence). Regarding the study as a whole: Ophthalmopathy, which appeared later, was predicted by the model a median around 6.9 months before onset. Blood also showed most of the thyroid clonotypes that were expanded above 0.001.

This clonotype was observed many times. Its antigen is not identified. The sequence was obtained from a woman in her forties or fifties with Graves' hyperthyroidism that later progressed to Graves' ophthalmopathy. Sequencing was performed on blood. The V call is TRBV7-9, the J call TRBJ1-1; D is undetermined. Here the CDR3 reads CASSGPAGKNTEAFF. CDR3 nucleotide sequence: TGTGCCAGCAGCGGTCCGGCAGGAAAGAACACTGAAGCTTTCTTT. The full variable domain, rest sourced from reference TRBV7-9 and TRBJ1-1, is DTGVSQNPRHKITKRGQNVTFRCDPISEHNRLYWYRQTLGQGPEFLTYFQNEAQLEKSRLLSDRFSAERPKGSFSTLEIQRTEQGDSAMYLCASSGPAGKNTEAFFGQGTRLTVV.